A selection of T cell receptor beta chains follows, all from one sample in a study of CD8 T cells in ankylosing spondylitis. Each CDR3 protein is one row after TCRdb ran MiXCR on the 5' RACE reads. Of about 800,000 distinct CDR3 sequences listed, approximately 12% are singletons. The specimen was blood, either unsorted or a sorted T cell fraction (not recorded which). Receptor source: a male donor with ankylosing spondylitis. The conserved cysteine and the conserved F or W are not part of the CDR3 here.

TRBV5-4,TRBJ2-7,ASSLGGGQLYEQY
TRBV14,TRBJ2-3,ASSVRGYTQY
TRBV6-2/TRBV6-3,TRBJ2-2,ASLDRVVGELF
TRBV7-2,TRBJ2-5,ASSLLRETQY
TRBV12-3/TRBV12-4,TRBJ2-3,ASSQGTGASTDTQY
TRBV5-1,TRBJ2-1,ASSSETGGRYNEQF
TRBV9,TRBJ2-3,ASSSRTDYSTDTQY
TRBV27,TRBJ2-7,ASSRLLAGAYEQY
TRBV6-5,TRBJ2-4,ASSYSPAGQANIQY
TRBV20-1,TRBJ2-5,SATAGSGQETQY
TRBV12-3/TRBV12-4,TRBJ1-2,ASSPRGASGYT
TRBV20-1,TRBJ1-6,SAGGVNSPLH
TRBV6-2/TRBV6-3,TRBJ2-7,ASSPQGFGDEQY
TRBV20-1,TRBJ2-5,SASEQVQETQY
TRBV4-3,TRBJ2-3,ASSLEAGGASTDTQY
TRBV28,TRBJ2-3,ASTGSPDTQY
TRBV20-1,TRBJ1-1,SEQGLAVNTEAF
TRBV5-1,TRBJ2-4,ASSLVGVDIQY
TRBV29-1,TRBJ2-7,SVGLGQVNYEQY
TRBV7-7,TRBJ2-5,ASSLDGQGGETQY
TRBV9,TRBJ2-3,ASSVAPTGTSTDTQY
TRBV5-1,TRBJ2-3,ASRPGSSGTDTQY
TRBV4-3,TRBJ2-7,ASSLTVLAYEQY
TRBV6-1,TRBJ2-7,ASRDGSSYEQY
TRBV9,TRBJ2-7,ASSVASASYEQY
TRBV20-1,TRBJ2-7,SVGGVPWEQY
TRBV23-1,TRBJ2-7,ASSQDTPPSEQY
TRBV15,TRBJ2-1,ATSRLEDLLYEQF
TRBV10-3,TRBJ1-1,ATGGGGNTEAF
TRBV7-9,TRBJ1-4,ASSLQAVGEKLF
TRBV2,TRBJ2-5,ASSQTGVEETQY
TRBV20-1,TRBJ2-7,SARGGEPYEQY
TRBV10-1,TRBJ2-2,ASSRVTNTGELF
TRBV5-8,TRBJ2-1,ASSSGRTSGSGEQF
TRBV20-1,TRBJ1-1,SASTGFYTEAF
TRBV7-6,TRBJ2-7,ASSGTNPYEQY
TRBV5-1,TRBJ2-1,ASSRVLAGSDEQF
TRBV7-2,TRBJ1-2,ASSLGGGRGDGYT
TRBV20-1,TRBJ2-2,SARWGTGELF
TRBV7-2,TRBJ2-7,ASSLGTGRHEQY
TRBV7-3,TRBJ2-1,ASSSVGGAYNEQF
TRBV5-6,TRBJ2-1,ASSFGLTGATYNEQF
TRBV12-3/TRBV12-4,TRBJ1-2,ASSFTGDGGYT
TRBV4-3,TRBJ1-1,ASSQNVGTEAF
TRBV7-2,TRBJ2-1,ASSLLASYNEQF
TRBV20-1,TRBJ2-1,SARDPDLRAYNEQF
TRBV12-3/TRBV12-4,TRBJ1-2,ASNSQGPNYGYT
TRBV20-1,TRBJ1-4,SAGQGQNEKLF
TRBV9,TRBJ1-1,ASSVDPTGDTEAF
TRBV20-1,TRBJ1-1,SARDRPGLGTEAF
TRBV9,TRBJ2-2,ASSVALRTGGTGELF
TRBV7-9,TRBJ2-7,ASSFNRRTYEQY
TRBV7-9,TRBJ2-7,ASSPTVGPDYEQY